This TCR beta chain is drawn from a study of T cells in Graves' hyperthyroidism and ophthalmopathy. Turning to the study itself: Upon initial diagnosis and before any treatment, peripheral blood was collected. Study conclusions and caveats: Blood also contained most expanded thyroid clonotypes above 0.001. The model anticipated ophthalmopathy a median approximately 6.5 months pre-onset.

This clonotype was counted many times. Its antigen is currently unknown. Researchers took RNA transcripts and amplified the TCR beta CDR3 regions from them. Primed by the HTBI set, a first-round RT-PCR was run on the TCR CDR3. TCRdb reprocessed the multiplex PCR reads via MiXCR and lists one record per CDR3 protein. The sample comprises roughly 350,000 distinct CDR3 sequences, approximately 15% of which are singletons, and about 20% rests with the top ten. The sample was blood. The source of this sequence is a woman aged 25 to 45 with Graves' ophthalmopathy.

Here the CDR3 DNA reads TGTGCCAGCAGCTCGCCGACTAGCGAGGGCACCGTGGCGCAGTTCTTC. As protein: CASSSPTSEGTVAQFF. V usage is TRBV7-3 and J usage is TRBJ2-1; TRBD2 agrees at 8 bases. This CDR3 is built from 16 residues. Looked up from germline, CDR1 is SGHTA and CDR2 is FQGTGA. The ends lost 4 bases at V and 12 bases at J; junction bases unmatched: 17.